Given below is one T cell receptor (beta chain) in context. The table came from immunoSEQ multiplex PCR; TCRdb's copy has only in-frame clones and leaves some out. The sample shows around 500,000 clones, over 60% of them seen only once. The CDR3 is 16 amino acids. Germline V gene sequence: CDR1 MNHEY, CDR2 SMNVEV (reference sequence). Trimming cost V 2 bases and J 2 bases, with 14 bases left between them. These data belong to a study of shared clonotypes between healthy human individuals. Specimen: PBMCs. This TCR derives from a woman aged 40 to 49 in good health. Some clones in this sample may be carry-over from other donors' samples. The chain joins TRBV27 to TRBJ2-3; D perhaps matches TRBD2 (6 bases). In DNA form, the CDR3 reads TGTGCCAGCAGTTTAGCGGGAACCCCTTCCACAGATACGCAGTATTTT. Its protein is CASSLAGTPSTDTQYF.